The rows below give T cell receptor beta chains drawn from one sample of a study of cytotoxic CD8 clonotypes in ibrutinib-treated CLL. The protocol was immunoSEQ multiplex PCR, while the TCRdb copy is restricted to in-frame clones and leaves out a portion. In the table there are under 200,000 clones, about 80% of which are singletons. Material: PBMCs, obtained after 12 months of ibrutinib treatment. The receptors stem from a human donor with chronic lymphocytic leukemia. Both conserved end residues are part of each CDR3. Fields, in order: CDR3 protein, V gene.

CDR3aa: CASSLEGGRNYNEQFF; v_gene: TRBV11-3
CDR3aa: CSVASGSSSGYTF; v_gene: TRBV29-1
CDR3aa: CASSFLGAKNIQYF; v_gene: TRBV5-1
CDR3aa: CASSAGDRRSNEKLFF; v_gene: TRBV9
CDR3aa: CASSPLGAYGYTF; v_gene: TRBV19
CDR3aa: CSARENYGYTF; v_gene: TRBV20-1
CDR3aa: CASSYGRGFNQPQHF; v_gene: TRBV27
CDR3aa: CASCRTSGGFYEQYF; v_gene: TRBV28
CDR3aa: CASRRTANTEAFF; v_gene: TRBV12-2
CDR3aa: CASSDFGRAIITDTQYF; v_gene: TRBV6-4
CDR3aa: CASSFTGGSYNEQFF; v_gene: TRBV7-9
CDR3aa: CAARSTKANTGELFF; v_gene: TRBV2
CDR3aa: CASSEMAGGSFNYGYTF; v_gene: TRBV6-1
CDR3aa: CASSGLGLAGVGEQFF; v_gene: TRBV25-1
CDR3aa: CASSLNTGELFF; v_gene: TRBV2
CDR3aa: CASSIGSPRGQYF; v_gene: TRBV21-1